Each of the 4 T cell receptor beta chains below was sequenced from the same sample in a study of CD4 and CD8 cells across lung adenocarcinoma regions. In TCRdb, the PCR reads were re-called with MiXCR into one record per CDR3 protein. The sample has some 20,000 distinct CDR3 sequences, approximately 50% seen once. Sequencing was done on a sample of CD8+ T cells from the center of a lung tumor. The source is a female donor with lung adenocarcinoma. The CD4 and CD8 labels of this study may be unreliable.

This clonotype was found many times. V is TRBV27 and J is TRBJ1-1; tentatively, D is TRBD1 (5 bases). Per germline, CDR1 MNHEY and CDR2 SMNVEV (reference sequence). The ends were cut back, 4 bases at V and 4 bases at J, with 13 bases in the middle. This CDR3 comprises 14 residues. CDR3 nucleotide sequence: TGTGCCAGCAGTTCCCGCCTGACAGCCACTGAAGCTTTCTTT. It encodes CASSSRLTATEAFF.

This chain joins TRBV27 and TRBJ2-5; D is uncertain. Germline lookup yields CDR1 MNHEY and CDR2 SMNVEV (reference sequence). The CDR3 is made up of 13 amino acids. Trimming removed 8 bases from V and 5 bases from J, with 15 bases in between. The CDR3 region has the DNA TGTGCCAGCGGGCTACGGGTACTTGAGACCCAGTACTTC. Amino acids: CASGLRVLETQYF.

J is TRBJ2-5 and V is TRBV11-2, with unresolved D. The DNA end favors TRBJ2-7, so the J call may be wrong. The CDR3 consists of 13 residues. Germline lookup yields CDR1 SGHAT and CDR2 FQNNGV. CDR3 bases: TGTGCCAGCAGCGGAACTACCACCTACGAGCAGTACTTC. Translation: CASSGTTTYEQYF.

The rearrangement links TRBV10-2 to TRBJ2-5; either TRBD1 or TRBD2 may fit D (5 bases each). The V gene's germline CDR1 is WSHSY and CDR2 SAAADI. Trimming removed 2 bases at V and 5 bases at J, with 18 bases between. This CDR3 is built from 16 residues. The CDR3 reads CASSELGDPVGETQYF. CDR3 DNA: TGCGCCAGCAGTGAGCTTGGGGACCCAGTGGGGGAGACCCAGTACTTC.